These 16 T cell receptor beta chains share one sample of origin, sequenced in a study of shared clonotypes between healthy human individuals. Positive CCR7 selection of CD45RO-negative cells yielded the naive CD8 cells, and terminally differentiated effector memory CD45RA+ cells were excluded. Only in-frame clones appear in the TCRdb table, and some are missing; sequencing was by immunoSEQ multiplex PCR. The sample has around 580,000 clones, roughly 98% seen once. Sequenced sample: naive CD8+ T cells sorted from blood. All receptors come from a man aged 25 to 45 in good health.

To note about this clone: Other nucleotide sequences from this sample produce the same CDR3. The V and J genes are TRBV4-1 and TRBJ2-3, with 7 bases that match TRBD2. Germline CDR1 and CDR2: MGHRA and YSYEKL. The CDR3 loop spans 14 amino acids. The ends lost 3 bases at V and 3 bases at J; junction bases unmatched: 3. CDR3 sequence reads: CASSQEGGTDTQYF. CDR3 DNA sequence: TGCGCCAGCAGCCAGGAGGGAGGGACAGATACGCAGTATTTT.

About this clone: Other DNA sequences in this sample translate to the same CDR3. This chain connects TRBV27 to TRBJ1-4; 7 nucleotides align to TRBD1. The germline gives CDR1 MNHEY, CDR2 SMNVEV (reference sequence). J gave up 6 bases and V 1 base, and 2 bases lay outside the gene matches. The CDR3 is 14 amino acids. DNA for the CDR3: TGTGCCAGCAGTTTATTGGGGACAGATGAAAAACTGTTTTTT. This codes for CASSLLGTDEKLFF.

DNA of the CDR3: TGTGCCAGCACCCTGTTCCCCTCGGACACTTGCACAGATACGCAGTATTTT. Encoded protein: CASTLFPSDTCTDTQYF. This sequence joins TRBV27 and TRBJ2-3; tentative D call: TRBD1 (5 bases). The CDR3 is 17 residues long. The V gene lost 7 bases and the J gene lost 1 base, with 21 bases spanning the gap. Germline CDR1 is MNHEY and CDR2 is SMNVEV (reference sequence).

The sample holds one count of this clone. This chain links TRBV25-1 with TRBJ2-1, with a weak D call TRBD2 (5 bases). The CDR3 extends over 15 amino acids. Deletions cut 10 bases from V and 2 bases from J, with 18 bases between. Germline V lookup: CDR1 MGHDK, CDR2 SYGVNS. Written as DNA, the CDR3 is TGTGCCACCCGCGGGTTGGGGATAACCTACAATGAGCAGTTCTTC. Its translation: CATRGLGITYNEQFF.

This chain links TRBV30 with TRBJ2-7; D is ambiguous. Looked up from germline, CDR1 is GTSNPN and CDR2 is SVGIG (reference sequence). V shed 2 bases and J shed 5 bases, with 10 bases lying between them. CDR3 length equals 12 residues. Here the CDR3 DNA reads TGTGCCTGGAGTAGAACCTGGGACGAGCAGTACTTC. As protein: CAWSRTWDEQYF.

The chain has TRBV7-9 and TRBJ2-1; unclear D gene. The CDR3 has 12 amino acids. Per germline, CDR1 SEHNR and CDR2 FQNEAQ (reference sequence). The germline V and J ends were trimmed by 5 bases and 6 bases, with 8 bases remaining between them. CDR3 protein: CASSPFTNEQFF. CDR3 bases: TGTGCCAGCAGCCCGTTCACCAATGAGCAGTTCTTC.

This chain connects TRBV10-1 to TRBJ2-3; 11 bases are a match to TRBD2. This CDR3 region has 16 residues. Germline assignment: CDR1 WNHNN and CDR2 SYGVQD (reference sequence). Losses at the gene ends were 4 bases for V and 2 bases for J; bases not matched to a gene: 5. In DNA form, the CDR3 reads TGCGCCAGCAGTGGGTCTAGCGGGAGGTTCACAGATACGCAGTATTTT. Translated: CASSGSSGRFTDTQYF.

The chain couples TRBV28 to TRBJ2-7, with D uncertain. V lost 7 bases and J 0 bases, leaving 7 bases between the germline ends. The CDR3 is made up of 12 amino acids. Germline lookup yields CDR1 MDHEN and CDR2 SYDVKM. CDR3 coding DNA: TGTGCCAGCATGGCGGACTCCTACGAGCAGTACTTC. As protein: CASMADSYEQYF.

This chain links TRBV28 with TRBJ2-2; 8 bases fit TRBD2. There are 17 residues in the CDR3. Trimming took 1 base from V and 2 from J; bases not matched to a gene: 6. From germline, CDR1 is MDHEN and CDR2 SYDVKM. CDR3 sequence: CASSLFRSGINTGELFF. DNA for the CDR3: TGTGCCAGCAGTTTATTCCGTAGCGGGATAAACACCGGGGAGCTGTTTTTT. Full variable domain (remainder filled in from reference TRBV28 and TRBJ2-2): DVKVTQSSRYLVKRTGEKVFLECVQDMDHENMFWYRQDPGLGLRLIYFSYDVKMKEKGDIPEGYSVSREKKERFSLILESASTNQTSMYLCASSLFRSGINTGELFFGEGSRLTVL.

The chain joins TRBV4-3 to TRBJ1-1, with D possibly matching TRBD1 (5 bases). Trimming removed 1 base at V and 0 bases at J, with 12 bases between. There are 16 residues in the CDR3. The germline CDR1 and CDR2 sequences are LGHNA and YSLEER. The CDR3 DNA sequence: TGCGCCAGCAGCCAAGTCCCGGGGACCATGAACACTGAAGCTTTCTTT. Its translation is CASSQVPGTMNTEAFF.

This clone was seen a single time. The chain carries TRBV29-1 and TRBJ1-2; D is perhaps TRBD1 (5 bases). V lost 1 base and J lost 1, with 13 bases in between. The CDR3 totals 15 residues. CDR1 is SQVTM, CDR2 ANQGSEA, per germline. The CDR3 reads CSVEVGTQGNYGYTF. Written as DNA, the CDR3 is TGCAGCGTTGAAGTGGGGACTCAGGGTAACTATGGCTACACCTTC.

V gene TRBV5-4 combines with J gene TRBJ2-7; 7 positions match TRBD2. Per the germline V gene, CDR1 is SGHNT and CDR2 is YYREEE (reference sequence). The CDR3 length is 16 residues. Trimming at V came to 1 base and at J to 1 base, leaving 8 bases not matched to a gene. The CDR3 coding sequence is TGTGCCAGCAGCTTGCCGGAGGGCGGGAGTTCCTACGAGCAGTACTTC. Protein: CASSLPEGGSSYEQYF.

This chain joins TRBV6-6 and TRBJ2-1; 13 nucleotides align to TRBD2. This CDR3 has 14 residues. Germline V gene sequence: CDR1 MNHNY, CDR2 SVGAGI (reference sequence). V lost 6 bases, J lost 5 bases, and 1 base stayed unmatched. CDR3 protein: CASRGLAGHNEQFF. DNA of the CDR3: TGTGCCAGCAGGGGACTAGCGGGGCACAATGAGCAGTTCTTC.

This clone occurred once. The chain has TRBV30 and TRBJ2-1; D gene uncertain. The CDR3 is 12 residues long. The germline V gene encodes CDR1 GTSNPN and CDR2 SVGIG (reference sequence). Between the trimmed V and J ends, which lost 2 bases and 8 bases, there was a span of 10 bases. This CDR3 reads CAWSFNDHEQFF. The CDR3 nucleotides read TGTGCCTGGAGTTTCAACGACCATGAGCAGTTCTTC. Using reference TRBV30 and TRBJ2-1 for the parts outside the CDR3, the full variable domain is SQTIHQWPATLVQPVGSPLSLECTVEGTSNPNLYWYRQAAGRGLQLLFYSVGIGQISSEVPQNLSASRPQDRQFILSSKKLLLSDSGFYLCAWSFNDHEQFFGPGTRLTVL.

This clone came up once. This chain uses TRBV9 with TRBJ2-1; D gene unclear. The ends were cut back, 4 bases at V and 6 bases at J, with 11 bases in the middle. CDR1 and CDR2 from the germline V gene are SGDLS and YYNGEE. This CDR3 has 13 residues. In DNA, the CDR3 is TGTGCCAGCAGCCCAAACTCTTTCAATGAGCAGTTCTTC. It is translated as CASSPNSFNEQFF.

The rearrangement joins TRBV7-9 to TRBJ2-5, with D possibly TRBD1 on 7 matching bases. The CDR3 extends over 14 amino acids. V was pared by 5 bases and J by 2 bases, with 12 bases between. CDR1 is SEHNR, CDR2 FQNEAQ, per germline (reference sequence). CDR3: CASSAGQNQETQYF. CDR3 coding DNA: TGTGCCAGCAGCGCGGGACAGAATCAAGAGACCCAGTACTTC.